Below are 22 T cell receptor beta chains sequenced from a single sample in a study of HIV-infected patients and healthy controls. TCRdb re-derived calls from the 5' RACE reads in MiXCR, one entry per CDR3 protein. The sample holds tens of thousands of distinct CDR3 sequences, less than 20% seen once. Sequenced input: CD4+ T cells from blood. These receptor sequences come from a human donor in good health.

This clonotype was detected many times. This sequence joins TRBV7-9 and TRBJ1-3; the D is unclear. This CDR3 contains 13 residues. V was trimmed by 5 bases and J by 0 bases, leaving 5 bases between them. The germline CDR1 and CDR2 sequences are SEHNR and FQNEAQ (reference sequence). CDR3 protein: CASSHSSGNTIYF. CDR3 sequence (DNA): TGTGCCAGCAGCCACAGCTCTGGAAACACCATATATTTT. Full variable domain (remainder filled in from reference TRBV7-9 and TRBJ1-3): DTGVSQNPRHKITKRGQNVTFRCDPISEHNRLYWYRQTLGQGPEFLTYFQNEAQLEKSRLLSDRFSAERPKGSFSTLEIQRTEQGDSAMYLCASSHSSGNTIYFGEGSWLTVV.

This clonotype was counted only a few times. This chain connects TRBV20-1 to TRBJ1-1, with D perhaps matching TRBD1 (5 bases). Germline CDR1 reads DFQATT; CDR2 reads SNEGSKA (reference sequence). This CDR3 is built from 13 residues. V lost 6 bases and J 1 base, leaving 12 bases between the germline ends. The CDR3 sequence is CSAPGQKNTEAFF. In DNA form, the CDR3 reads TGCAGTGCCCCGGGGCAGAAGAACACTGAAGCTTTCTTT.

This clonotype occurred many times. The V and J genes are TRBV7-9 and TRBJ1-1, with 8 bases identical to TRBD1. J was trimmed by 0 bases and V by 5 bases; bases with no gene match: 5. Germline lookup yields CDR1 SEHNR and CDR2 FQNEAQ (reference sequence). This CDR3 spans 15 amino acids. In nucleotides, the CDR3 is TGTGCCAGCAGCATCAGGGACAGGATGAACACTGAAGCTTTCTTT. Its translation: CASSIRDRMNTEAFF.

This clonotype was seen repeatedly, ten times or more. V and J are TRBV5-1 and TRBJ1-5, with 8 bases identical to TRBD1. V shed 1 base, J shed 3 bases, and the junction held 3 bases outside the gene matches. This CDR3 contains 15 residues. Germline loops: CDR1 SGHRS, CDR2 YFSETQ. CDR3 in amino acids: CASSLPGGINQPQHF. CDR3 in DNA: TGCGCCAGCAGCTTGCCAGGGGGCATCAATCAGCCCCAGCATTTT.

At least ten counts were recorded for this clonotype. The chain combines TRBV14 with TRBJ1-4; D not certain. V lost 1 base and J 4 bases, leaving 10 bases between the germline ends. Germline assignment: CDR1 SGHDN and CDR2 FVKESK. This CDR3 is 15 amino acids long. CDR3 coding DNA: TGTGCCAGCAGCCAAGGGGGAGCTTATAATGAAAAACTGTTTTTT. Translation: CASSQGGAYNEKLFF. Combining the CDR3 with reference TRBV14 and TRBJ1-4 gives the whole variable domain EAGVTQFPSHSVIEKGQTVTLRCDPISGHDNLYWYRRVMGKEIKFLLHFVKESKQDESGMPNNRFLAERTGGTYSTLKVQPAELEDSGVYFCASSQGGAYNEKLFFGSGTQLSVL.

This clonotype was detected ten times or more. The chain couples TRBV5-1 to TRBJ2-5; D is ambiguous. The CDR3 has 13 amino acids. Trimming stripped 1 base from V and 5 bases from J, with 9 bases between. The V gene's germline CDR1 is SGHRS and CDR2 YFSETQ. CDR3 nucleotide sequence: TGCGCCAGCAGCTTGTCTGAAACCGAGACCCAGTACTTC. Its translation: CASSLSETETQYF.

This clonotype was recorded at least ten times. The chain recombines TRBV27 with TRBJ1-3; D may be TRBD1 (5 bases). This CDR3 has 15 amino acids. CDR1 MNHEY and CDR2 SMNVEV come from the germline V gene (reference sequence). V was cut by 5 bases and J by 0 bases, with 11 bases left in between. CDR3 amino acids: CASSQRQTSGNTIYF. For the CDR3, the DNA is TGTGCCAGCAGTCAACGACAGACCTCTGGAAACACCATATATTTT.

This clonotype has at least ten counts. V usage is TRBV6-5 and J usage is TRBJ2-3; D unresolved. V lost 0 bases to trimming and J lost 3 bases, with 7 bases between them. The CDR3 totals 14 residues. Germline CDR1 is MNHEY and CDR2 is SVGAGI. CDR3 loop: CASSYSRVTDTQYF. The CDR3 DNA follows: TGTGCCAGCAGTTACTCGAGAGTAACAGATACGCAGTATTTT.

This clonotype came up a few times. This sequence joins TRBV20-1 and TRBJ1-3, with unresolved D. Per the germline V gene, CDR1 is DFQATT and CDR2 is SNEGSKA (reference sequence). Trimming shortened V by 0 bases and J by 0 bases, and 9 bases separated the two germline ends. The CDR3 is 15 amino acids. The CDR3 loop is CSARESVRSGNTIYF. The CDR3 DNA reads TGCAGTGCTAGAGAGTCAGTTCGCTCTGGAAACACCATATATTTT.

V usage is TRBV5-1 and J usage is TRBJ1-1, with D uncertain. Trimming took 0 bases from V and 3 from J, leaving 9 bases between them. Germline CDR1 and CDR2: SGHRS and YFSETQ. This CDR3 comprises 14 residues. In DNA, the CDR3 is TGCGCCAGCAGCTTGGTCCCGTTGGACACTGAAGCTTTCTTT. Translating it yields CASSLVPLDTEAFF. Variable domain in full (rest from reference TRBV5-1 and TRBJ1-1): KAGVTQTPRYLIKTRGQQVTLSCSPISGHRSVSWYQQTPGQGLQFLFEYFSETQRNKGNFPGRFSGRQFSNSRSEMNVSTLELGDSALYLCASSLVPLDTEAFFGQGTRLTVV.

The V and J genes are TRBV13 and TRBJ1-2; D possibly corresponds to TRBD1 (6 bases). Per the germline V gene, CDR1 is PRHDT and CDR2 is FYEKMQ (reference sequence). With 3 bases removed from V and 4 bases from J, the gap between germline ends came to 12 bases. This CDR3 region has 14 residues. The CDR3 DNA sequence: TGTGCCAGCAGCTTCAGCAGGGGATCCTATGGCTACACCTTC. It translates to CASSFSRGSYGYTF.

For the CDR3, the DNA is TGTGCCAGCAGTCCTGCGGGTGGCTTTGGCACTGAAGCTTTCTTT. Protein sequence: CASSPAGGFGTEAFF. This chain uses TRBV6-5 with TRBJ1-1; D call uncertain. From germline, CDR1 is MNHEY and CDR2 SVGAGI. This CDR3 is built from 15 residues. Trimming cost V 5 bases and J 4 bases, with 17 bases left between them.

The chain recombines TRBV5-5 with TRBJ1-6; D may be TRBD1 (6 bases). From germline, CDR1 is SGHKS and CDR2 YYEKEE (reference sequence). The length of the CDR3 is 15 residues. V was cut by 4 bases and J by 7 bases, with 15 bases left in between. CDR3 nucleotides: TGTGCCAGCAGCCCAGGACAGCTAACAAATTCACCCCTCCACTTT. It codes for CASSPGQLTNSPLHF. The full variable domain, completed using reference TRBV5-5 and TRBJ1-6, is DAGVTQSPTHLIKTRGQQVTLRCSPISGHKSVSWYQQVLGQGPQFIFQYYEKEERGRGNFPDRFSARQFPNYSSELNVNALLLGDSALYLCASSPGQLTNSPLHFGNGTRLTVT.

In this sample, this clonotype turned up a few times. This rearrangement joins TRBV11-2 to TRBJ2-5; 10 nucleotides align to TRBD2. V was clipped by 1 base and J by 5 bases; unmatched bases: 19. Germline V gene sequence: CDR1 SGHAT, CDR2 FQNNGV. The CDR3 contains 20 residues. The CDR3 spells CASSLGATSTSGGAGETQYF. The CDR3 DNA is TGTGCCAGCAGCTTAGGGGCCACATCGACCAGCGGGGGGGCCGGGGAGACCCAGTACTTC.

This clonotype was recorded at least ten times. At one of its ends the junction is not consistent with the germline gene, which may arise from a read error. V and J are TRBV3-1 and TRBJ2-1, with D possibly TRBD2 on 6 matching bases. The CDR3 consists of 12 residues. The germline CDR1 and CDR2 sequences are LGHDT and YNNKEL (reference sequence). The CDR3 region is CASSQSRTGEVF. The CDR3 DNA sequence: TGTGCCAGCAGCCAATCGAGGACGGGGGAGGTCTTC.

This clonotype has a handful of counts. V usage is TRBV18 and J usage is TRBJ2-2, with D unclear. The germline gives CDR1 KGHSH, CDR2 LQKENI. Between the trimmed V and J ends, which lost 5 bases and 1 base, there was a span of 8 bases. The CDR3 spans 14 residues. The CDR3 sequence is CASSLERNTGELFF. The CDR3 DNA is TGTGCCAGCTCATTGGAGAGGAACACCGGGGAGCTGTTTTTT.

The chain carries TRBV20-1 and TRBJ1-5; weak D call: TRBD1 (5 bases). Looked up from germline, CDR1 is DFQATT and CDR2 is SNEGSKA (reference sequence). The V end lost 3 bases, the J end lost 3 bases, and 12 bases lay between the germline ends. The CDR3 has 14 residues. CDR3 DNA sequence: TGCAGTGCTAGGACGGGGGTCCCCAATCAGCCCCAGCATTTT. Amino acid sequence: CSARTGVPNQPQHF.

The table lists this clonotype with many counts. The V gene is TRBV12-3 or TRBV12-4, the J gene TRBJ1-4, with unresolved D. V was clipped by 6 bases and J by 4 bases, with 18 bases between them. The CDR3 covers 16 residues. The CDR3 nucleotides read TGTGCCAGCAGCCCCCTTCGTCCGGTCAGTAATGAAAAACTGTTTTTT. Protein sequence: CASSPLRPVSNEKLFF.

The rearrangement joins TRBV29-1 to TRBJ1-1, with TRBD1 as a possible D gene (6 bases). Germline V gene sequence: CDR1 SQVTM, CDR2 ANQGSEA. Trimming removed 4 bases from V and 5 bases from J, with 17 bases in between. This CDR3 is 14 amino acids long. This CDR3 reads CSVAQGKGWTEAFF. CDR3 nucleotide sequence: TGCAGCGTTGCGCAGGGGAAGGGGTGGACTGAAGCTTTCTTT.

This clonotype was picked up many times. This chain links TRBV10-3 with TRBJ2-1; the D is unclear. The CDR3 is made up of 13 amino acids. V dropped 2 bases and J dropped 8 bases, with 10 bases sitting between them. Looked up from germline, CDR1 is ENHRY and CDR2 is SYGVKD. For the CDR3, the DNA is TGTGCCATCAGTGAGCAATTAGTCTATGAGCAGTTCTTC. This codes for CAISEQLVYEQFF.

This clonotype turned up a few times. The V and J genes are TRBV10-2 and TRBJ1-4; D gene ambiguous. The CDR3 loop spans 14 amino acids. With 4 bases removed from V and 8 bases from J, the gap between germline ends came to 14 bases. CDR1 and CDR2 (germline): WSHSY, SAAADI. In DNA, the CDR3 is TGCGCCAGCAGTGCTCTAGCCCTTACCGAAAAACTGTTTTTT. It specifies CASSALALTEKLFF.

Comments on this clonotype: This may arise from a read error, as a much more abundant clone is one base away. In this CDR3 the conserved last residue, phenylalanine or tryptophan, is missing, so a read error is likely. V usage is TRBV14 and J usage is TRBJ2-7; D unclear. V lost 4 bases to trimming and J lost 3 bases, with 16 bases between them. The CDR3 covers 15 residues. Germline V gene sequence: CDR1 SGHDN, CDR2 FVKESK. As DNA, the CDR3 is TGTGCCAGCAGCCCCACCCAGGACGGCTACTACGAGCAGTACCTC. Amino acid sequence: CASSPTQDGYYEQYL.